The clone carrying this TCR beta chain was seen only once. The data were taken from a study of cytomegalovirus exposure and HLA in healthy donors. The PCR was carried out with 60 Vbeta primers and 13 Jbeta primers. The table came from immunoSEQ multiplex PCR; TCRdb's copy has only in-frame clones and leaves some out. The sample holds hundreds of thousands of clones, around two thirds seen once. CDR1 is SGHDT, CDR2 YYEEEE, per germline. Trimming cost V 5 bases and J 4 bases, with 15 bases left between them. The length of the CDR3 is 15 residues. Sequenced sample: PBMCs. The receptor was isolated from a female donor in good health and CMV-seronegative. The gene calls are TRBV5-6 and TRBJ2-2; tentatively, D is TRBD2 (6 bases). CDR3 region: CASRPPAGTTGELFF. DNA for the CDR3: TGTGCCAGCAGACCTCCCGCGGGAACCACCGGGGAGCTGTTTTTT.